The next 11 T cell receptor beta chains were all read from a single sample in a study of shared clonotypes between healthy human individuals (dated by TCRdb to the early 2020s). The protocol used for the library was the immunoSEQ multiplex PCR assay. TCRdb's version of the immuneACCESS table is confined to in-frame rearrangements and falls short of the full clone set. An unresolved V gene accounts for under half of the shortfall where checked; the remainder is of unknown origin. The sample table contains some 2 million clones; only one count was recorded for about 95% of them. The ten largest make up 0.13% of the sample. Specimen: naive CD4+ T cells sorted from blood. Reading the label with the study, this specimen's cell subset or site is: CD45RA+ positively selected. The receptors were gathered from a man aged 18 to 35 in good health.

The chain uses TRBV5-1 and TRBJ2-7, with no clear D. This CDR3 has 17 amino acids. Germline V gene data show CDR1 as SGHRS and CDR2 as YFSETQ. The V end lost 0 bases, the J end lost 2 bases, and 18 bases lay between the germline ends. The CDR3 spells CASSLGVAVLTPYEQYF. The CDR3 coding sequence is TGCGCCAGCAGCTTGGGGGTGGCCGTCCTAACCCCCTACGAGCAGTACTTC.

Regarding this clone: The junction shows a germline mismatch at one end, possibly a read error. This chain uses TRBV7-2 with TRBJ2-5; 7 bases are shared with TRBD1. The CDR3 spans 12 residues. Germline lookup yields CDR1 SGHTA and CDR2 FQGNSA. The chain's CDR3 is CATNRGQGTQYF. CDR3 sequence (DNA): TGTGCCACCAACAGGGGCCAAGGGACCCAGTACTTC.

The chain uses TRBV2 and TRBJ1-5; D may be TRBD1 (5 bases). CDR3 size: 14 residues. Germline V gives CDR1 SNHLY, CDR2 FYNNEI. Deletions cut 4 bases from V and 5 bases from J, with 12 bases between. For the CDR3, the DNA is TGTGCCAGCAGTGTGCAGGGTTCCTATCAGCCCCAGCATTTT. This gives the protein CASSVQGSYQPQHF.

The J gene is TRBJ1-1, the V gene TRBV19; unclear D gene. In germline, CDR1 is LNHDA, CDR2 SQIVND (reference sequence). V dropped 2 bases and J dropped 3 bases, with 7 bases sitting between them. The CDR3 sequence is 13 residues long. The CDR3 is CASSIHSYTEAFF. The CDR3 nucleotides read TGTGCCAGTAGTATACACAGCTACACTGAAGCTTTCTTT.

J is TRBJ2-1 and V is TRBV5-6; no clear D. V shed 0 bases and J shed 4 bases, with 11 bases lying between them. Germline loops: CDR1 SGHDT, CDR2 YYEEEE. CDR3 size: 15 residues. This CDR3 reads CASSLDAARYNEQFF. CDR3 coding DNA: TGTGCCAGCAGCTTGGATGCGGCTAGGTACAATGAGCAGTTCTTC.

Notes on this clone: The identical CDR3 is also encoded by other nucleotide sequences in the sample. V is TRBV30 and J is TRBJ1-1; D remains unclear. Germline values: CDR1 GTSNPN, CDR2 SVGIG (reference sequence). There are 13 residues in the CDR3. Trimming removed 3 bases from V and 2 bases from J, with 10 bases in between. The DNA for the CDR3 is TGTGCCTGGAGGGGCAGCCTTAACACTGAAGCTTTCTTT. The encoded protein is CAWRGSLNTEAFF.

Comments on this clone: This may be a read error, as it is one base from a much larger clone. The same CDR3 can be traced to other DNA sequences in this sample. The chain links TRBV20-1 to TRBJ2-5; D ambiguous. The CDR3 is 11 amino acids. Per germline, CDR1 DFQATT and CDR2 SNEGSKA (reference sequence). Trimming shortened V by 2 bases and J by 4 bases, and 5 bases separated the two germline ends. The CDR3 DNA sequence: TGCAGTGCTAGATTGGGAGAGACCCAGTACTTC. Its translation: CSARLGETQYF.

The J gene is TRBJ1-2, the V gene TRBV6-1; no clear D. The CDR3 has 16 amino acids. V shed 0 bases and J shed 2 bases, with 13 bases lying between them. Germline V gene sequence: CDR1 MNHNS, CDR2 SASEGT. CDR3 sequence: CASSEAPLAPNYGYTF. The CDR3 DNA is TGTGCCAGCAGTGAAGCCCCGTTAGCTCCGAACTATGGCTACACCTTC.

J is TRBJ2-1 and V is TRBV11-2; D is perhaps TRBD2 (6 bases). V was trimmed by 4 bases and J by 4 bases, leaving 17 bases between them. This CDR3 contains 16 residues. Germline CDR1 SGHAT, CDR2 FQNNGV. The CDR3 here is CASSSHVRGAYNEQFF. For the CDR3, the DNA is TGTGCCAGCAGCTCCCATGTCCGCGGGGCTTACAATGAGCAGTTCTTC.

DNA for the CDR3: TGTGCAAGTCGCTTAGTCCGGGGGGGAAGCTCCTACGAGCAGTACTTC. Translation gives CASRLVRGGSSYEQYF. The rearrangement joins TRBV12-2 to TRBJ2-7; the listed D gene, TRBD2, was not tested against the DNA. TRBV12-2 is deemed a pseudogene. This CDR3 comprises 16 residues.

J is TRBJ1-2 and V is TRBV4-1, with TRBD1 identical over 7 bases. In germline, CDR1 is MGHRA, CDR2 YSYEKL. The ends lost 0 bases at V and 4 bases at J; junction bases unmatched: 11. The CDR3 is 17 amino acids. CDR3 DNA: TGCGCCAGCAGCCAAGATCTCAGCCTCCGGGACAGCTATGGCTACACCTTC. Its protein product is CASSQDLSLRDSYGYTF.